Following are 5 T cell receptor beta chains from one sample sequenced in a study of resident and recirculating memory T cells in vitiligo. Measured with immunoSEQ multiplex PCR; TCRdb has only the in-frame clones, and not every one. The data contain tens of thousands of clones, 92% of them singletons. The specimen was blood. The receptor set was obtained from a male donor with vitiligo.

The DNA of the CDR3 is TGTGCCAGCAGCTGGAGCGGGCCTCTTACAGATACGCAGTATTTT. Translated, it gives CASSWSGPLTDTQYF. The chain joins TRBV11-2 to TRBJ2-3, with a tentative D call TRBD2 (6 bases). Trimming pared 4 bases from V and 3 bases from J, leaving 14 bases between. The CDR3 is 15 residues long. The germline gives CDR1 SGHAT, CDR2 FQNNGV.

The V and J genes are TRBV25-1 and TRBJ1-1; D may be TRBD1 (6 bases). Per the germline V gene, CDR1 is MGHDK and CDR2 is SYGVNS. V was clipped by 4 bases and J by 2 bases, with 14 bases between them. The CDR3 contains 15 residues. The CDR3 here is CASSGEGDGNTEAFF. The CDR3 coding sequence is TGTGCCAGCAGTGGAGAGGGGGATGGAAACACTGAAGCTTTCTTT.

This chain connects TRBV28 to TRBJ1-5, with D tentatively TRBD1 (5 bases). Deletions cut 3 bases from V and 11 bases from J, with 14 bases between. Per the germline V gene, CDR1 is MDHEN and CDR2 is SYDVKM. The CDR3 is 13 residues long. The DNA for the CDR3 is TGTGCCAGCAGTTTTCCAGGGCCTTCGGCCCAGCATTTT. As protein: CASSFPGPSAQHF. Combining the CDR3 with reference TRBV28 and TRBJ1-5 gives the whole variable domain DVKVTQSSRYLVKRTGEKVFLECVQDMDHENMFWYRQDPGLGLRLIYFSYDVKMKEKGDIPEGYSVSREKKERFSLILESASTNQTSMYLCASSFPGPSAQHFGDGTRLSIL.

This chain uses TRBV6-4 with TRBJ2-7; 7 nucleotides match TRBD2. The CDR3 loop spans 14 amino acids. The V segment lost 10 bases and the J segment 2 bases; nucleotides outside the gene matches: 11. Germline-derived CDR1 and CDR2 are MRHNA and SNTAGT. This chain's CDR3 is CATKGLAETYEQYF. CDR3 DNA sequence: TGTGCCACAAAGGGCCTAGCGGAAACCTACGAGCAGTACTTC.

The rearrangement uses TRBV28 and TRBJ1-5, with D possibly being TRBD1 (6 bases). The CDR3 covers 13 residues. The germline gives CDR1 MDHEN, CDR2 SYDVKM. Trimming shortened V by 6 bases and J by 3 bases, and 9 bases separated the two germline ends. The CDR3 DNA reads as TGTGCCAGCAGCAGGACAGTCAATCAGCCCCAGCATTTT. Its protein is CASSRTVNQPQHF.